These T cell receptor beta chains were read from a single sample in a study of CD8 T cells in Susac syndrome. TCRdb recomputed calls from the immunoSEQ multiplex PCR reads with MiXCR, one row per CDR3 protein. In the table there are around 180,000 distinct CDR3 sequences, 85% to 95% of which are singletons. The sequenced sample was CD8+ T cells from PBMCs. The origin of the receptors is a human donor with multiple sclerosis. Both conserved end residues are part of each CDR3. A D gene is named only where the DNA matches it firmly.

j_call v_call d_call cdr3_aa
TRBJ2-1 TRBV24-1 TRBD2 CATSDISGSNEQFF
TRBJ2-1 TRBV24-1 NA CATSETGDEQFF
TRBJ2-1 TRBV11-1 NA CASSLALGGWEQFF
TRBJ2-7 TRBV18 TRBD1 CASSPLRDRSSYEQYF
TRBJ1-1 TRBV20-1 NA CSARDSGSIEAFF
TRBJ2-1 TRBV5-1 NA CASSLALVDNEQFF
TRBJ2-1 TRBV4-2 TRBD2 CASSLISGREGHDEQFF
TRBJ2-6 TRBV29-1 NA CSVKDSGANVLTF
TRBJ2-7 TRBV6-6 NA CASSYGQGNEQYF
TRBJ2-5 TRBV2 TRBD2 CASGKRDGEATQYF
TRBJ2-1 TRBV25-1 TRBD2 CASSERAGAGHEQFF
TRBJ2-1 TRBV7-9 TRBD1 CASSLVFRGKQFF
TRBJ1-2 TRBV29-1 NA CSVIKANGYTF
TRBJ2-1 TRBV7-8 NA CASSPWVYNEQFF
TRBJ2-1 TRBV5-4 TRBD2 CASSLALLAGGSSYNEQFF
TRBJ2-7 TRBV4-1 TRBD1 CASSQPGQGIYEQYF
TRBJ2-1 TRBV14 TRBD2 CASSQGPAGGYEQFF
TRBJ2-7 TRBV25-1 TRBD1 CASSGVGTGGFYEQYF
TRBJ2-1 TRBV7-9 NA CASSTYSLEQFF
TRBJ2-7 TRBV30 TRBD2 CAWSRIGSSGRMAYEQYF
TRBJ1-1 TRBV19 NA CASSLRASLNTEAFF
TRBJ1-1 TRBV7-9 NA CASSLAPQGTEAFF
TRBJ2-3 TRBV12-3/TRBV12-4 NA CASTTTDTQYF
TRBJ1-5 TRBV9 NA CASSVKGKNQPQHF
TRBJ1-2 TRBV7-9 NA CASRLETGRYGYTF
TRBJ2-1 TRBV10-2 NA CASSQGASNEQFF
TRBJ2-1 TRBV9 TRBD2 CASSVVGLQYNEQFF
TRBJ2-7 TRBV12-3/TRBV12-4 NA CASSFRLYEQYF